These 14 T cell receptor beta chains originate from one sample sequenced in a study of human T cells and chemical hapten exposure. Time point specified: patch test 1, 2 weeks after DPC sensitization. Treatment reported: therapeutic diphenylcyclopropenone sensitization with weekly scalp DPC. One entry per CDR3 protein, called by TCRdb with MiXCR from the RACE reads. Of some 87,000 distinct CDR3 sequences in the sample, 9% to 12% were seen once. The sequenced sample was whole blood, obtained in connection with sensitization to the hapten diphenylcyclopropenone (DPC). Every receptor here comes from a woman in her fifties or sixties with alopecia areata. Some clones in this sample may be carry-over from other donors' samples.

The CDR3 protein is CASSRPLAGAKNEQYF. The CDR3 coding sequence is TGTGCCAGCAGCCGTCCACTAGCGGGAGCTAAGAACGAGCAGTACTTC. The chain couples TRBV7-9 to TRBJ2-7; 11 bases align to TRBD2. The length of the CDR3 is 16 residues. V lost 5 bases and J lost 5; bases outside the gene matches: 11. CDR1 is SEHNR and CDR2 is FQNEAQ in the germline V gene (reference sequence).

The gene calls are TRBV27 and TRBJ1-6, with D hard to call. The CDR3 totals 14 residues. Trimming removed 7 bases from V and 8 bases from J, with 15 bases in between. The V gene's germline CDR1 is MNHEY and CDR2 SMNVEV (reference sequence). CDR3: CASTPRGNDSPLHF. The CDR3 region has the DNA TGTGCCAGCACCCCTCGAGGGAACGATTCACCCCTCCACTTT.

The CDR3 nucleotides read TGTGCCAGCAGCTTTGGCGGACTTGGCAAAAACATTCAGTACTTC. As protein: CASSFGGLGKNIQYF. V usage is TRBV11-2 and J usage is TRBJ2-4; tentative D call: TRBD2 (5 bases). V was cut by 3 bases and J by 3 bases, with 12 bases left in between. The CDR3 sequence is 15 residues long. Looked up from germline, CDR1 is SGHAT and CDR2 is FQNNGV. The variable domain in full, completed from reference TRBV11-2 and TRBJ2-4, reads EAGVAQSPRYKIIEKRQSVAFWCNPISGHATLYWYQQILGQGPKLLIQFQNNGVVDDSQLPKDRFSAERLKGVDSTLKIQPAKLEDSAVYLCASSFGGLGKNIQYFGAGTRLSVL.

This chain connects TRBV7-2 to TRBJ2-7; unclear D gene. Germline values: CDR1 SGHTA, CDR2 FQGNSA. The length of the CDR3 is 12 residues. V gave up 5 bases and J gave up 6 bases, with 11 bases separating them. The CDR3 reads CASSTRMGEQYF. The CDR3 nucleotides read TGTGCCAGCAGCACCCGAATGGGCGAGCAGTACTTC.

The chain links TRBV19 to TRBJ1-6; 9 bases map to TRBD1. The CDR3 sequence is 15 residues long. The V segment lost 8 bases and the J segment 7 bases; nucleotides outside the gene matches: 9. Germline V gene sequence: CDR1 LNHDA, CDR2 SQIVND (reference sequence). CDR3 nucleotide sequence: TGTGCCAGTCGAGCGGGACAGGGAGCGAATTCACCCCTCCACTTT. It codes for CASRAGQGANSPLHF.

The table lists this clonotype with a few counts. The J gene is TRBJ2-3, the V gene TRBV6-2 or TRBV6-3; D is unclear. The CDR3 is 11 amino acids. Trimming removed 6 bases from V and 2 bases from J, with 3 bases in between. Per germline, CDR1 MNHEY and CDR2 SVGEGT. In nucleotides, the CDR3 is TGTGCCAGCAGACACACAGATACGCAGTATTTT. Residues: CASRHTDTQYF.

This clonotype was seen a few times. The chain couples TRBV11-2 to TRBJ2-5; TRBD2 might be the D (6 bases). The V and J ends lost 1 base and 7 bases respectively, with 22 bases between them. CDR3 length: 17 amino acids. Germline V gene sequence: CDR1 SGHAT, CDR2 FQNNGV. CDR3 in amino acids: CASSLASWSGSERTQYF. Written as DNA, the CDR3 is TGTGCCAGCAGCTTAGCATCCTGGTCCGGGAGTGAACGGACCCAGTACTTC.

The sample holds a few counts of this clonotype. The chain recombines TRBV6-5 with TRBJ2-5; possibly TRBD2 for D (5 bases). Germline lookup yields CDR1 MNHEY and CDR2 SVGAGI. The CDR3 is 13 residues long. Deletions cut 3 bases from V and 4 bases from J, with 9 bases between. Here the CDR3 reads CASSYREGETQYF. The CDR3 coding sequence is TGTGCCAGCAGTTATCGTGAGGGAGAGACCCAGTACTTC.

The rearrangement links TRBV29-1 to TRBJ2-5; TRBD2 aligns across 10 bases. The germline CDR1 and CDR2 sequences are SQVTM and ANQGSEA. The CDR3 spans 13 residues. V gave up 6 bases and J gave up 7 bases; unmatched junction bases: 8. This CDR3 is CSVDLAGVRTQYF. The CDR3, as DNA: TGCAGCGTGGATCTAGCGGGAGTACGGACCCAGTACTTC.

This clonotype showed up just a few times. The chain recombines TRBV21-1 with TRBJ2-3. TRBV21-1 is marked as a pseudogene. The CDR3 is made up of 15 amino acids. The CDR3 region has the DNA TGTGCCAGCAGCAAAAACGAATTTCGCACAGATACGCAGTATTTT. Translation: CASSKNEFRTDTQYF.

This clonotype was observed a handful of times. The rearrangement joins TRBV27 to TRBJ2-7; D gene uncertain. Trimming took off 0 bases at V and 0 bases at J, with 9 bases between the two ends. Germline loops: CDR1 MNHEY, CDR2 SMNVEV (reference sequence). The CDR3 spans 15 residues. CDR3 nucleotides: TGTGCCAGCAGTTTATCACGGGCGGTCTCCTACGAGCAGTACTTC. It is translated as CASSLSRAVSYEQYF.

This chain links TRBV20-1 with TRBJ2-1, with unresolved D. The CDR3 length is 15 residues. The germline V gene has CDR1 DFQATT and CDR2 SNEGSKA (reference sequence). Trimming removed 0 bases at V and 8 bases at J, with 17 bases between. The CDR3 DNA follows: TGCAGTGCTAGAGATCTTAGTTCCGCTGAGGATGAGCAGTTCTTC. Translating gives CSARDLSSAEDEQFF.

V is TRBV28 and J is TRBJ1-2; the match to TRBD1 covers 7 bases. The V gene end was trimmed by 4 bases and the J gene end by 0 bases; junction bases not matched to a gene: 5. This CDR3 has 15 amino acids. Germline lookup yields CDR1 MDHEN and CDR2 SYDVKM. The CDR3 sequence is CASSSGTASNYGYTF. The CDR3 nucleotides are TGTGCCAGCAGTTCAGGGACAGCCTCTAACTATGGCTACACCTTC.

The gene calls are TRBV9 and TRBJ1-1; D is unresolved. Germline V gene lookup returns CDR1 SGDLS and CDR2 YYNGEE. The CDR3 contains 15 residues. V lost 4 bases and J 4 bases, leaving 17 bases between the germline ends. Here the CDR3 reads CASSPRPLVGTEAFF. The DNA for the CDR3 is TGTGCCAGCAGCCCCCGTCCCTTGGTGGGCACTGAAGCTTTCTTT.